The 14 T cell receptor beta chains below were found in one sample sequenced in a study of blood T cell repertoires in COVID-19. Method: immunoSEQ multiplex PCR; TCRdb's copy keeps in-frame clones and lacks some. The data hold some 240,000 clones, with approximately 82% observed a single time. What was sequenced was peripheral blood. These receptors all come from a woman aged 40 to 50 who had recovered from COVID-19.

The rearrangement joins TRBV28 to TRBJ2-7, with 9 bases identical to TRBD2. This CDR3 region has 18 residues. Germline trimming cut 3 bases from V and 0 bases from J; bases unmatched to any gene: 12. Germline loops: CDR1 MDHEN, CDR2 SYDVKM. The CDR3 sequence: CASSFLFLISGGSYEQYF. CDR3 nucleotides: TGTGCCAGCAGTTTTTTATTTCTGATTAGCGGGGGCTCCTACGAGCAGTACTTC.

This rearrangement joins TRBV4-3 to TRBJ2-2; perhaps TRBD2 as D (5 bases). CDR3 length: 14 amino acids. Per germline, CDR1 LGHNA and CDR2 YSLEER. Trimming pared 4 bases from V and 6 bases from J, leaving 12 bases between. CDR3 nucleotides: TGCGCCAGCAGCCCGGACTTAGTGCCCGGGGAGCTGTTTTTT. Translating gives CASSPDLVPGELFF.

This sequence joins TRBV6-5 and TRBJ1-3; unclear D gene. This CDR3 spans 15 amino acids. V lost 8 bases to trimming and J lost 3 bases, with 17 bases between them. From germline, CDR1 is MNHEY and CDR2 SVGAGI. CDR3 sequence reads: CASSAPEGGGNTIYF. CDR3 DNA: TGTGCCAGCTCCGCTCCAGAGGGAGGTGGAAACACCATATATTTT.

V usage is TRBV15 and J usage is TRBJ2-1, with TRBD2 matching over 16 bases. The germline V gene has CDR1 LNHNV and CDR2 YYDKDF (reference sequence). V lost 1 base and J lost 5; bases outside the gene matches: 5. This CDR3 has 18 residues. The CDR3 DNA reads TGTGCCACCAGCAGAGTTGTGGGACTAGCGGGGGGGGACAATGAGCAGTTCTTC. Residues: CATSRVVGLAGGDNEQFF.

The V and J genes are TRBV2 and TRBJ1-6; TRBD1 aligns across 11 bases. J lost 4 bases, V lost 6 bases, and 5 bases had no gene match. CDR1 SNHLY and CDR2 FYNNEI come from the germline V gene. This CDR3 region has 16 residues. The CDR3 protein is CASSQGTGGYNSPLHF. CDR3 coding DNA: TGTGCCAGCAGCCAGGGGACAGGGGGATATAATTCACCCCTCCACTTT. Complete variable domain (other parts from reference TRBV2 and TRBJ1-6): EPEVTQTPSHQVTQMGQEVILRCVPISNHLYFYWYRQILGQKVEFLVSFYNNEISEKSEIFDDQFSVERPDGSNFTLKIRSTKLEDSAMYFCASSQGTGGYNSPLHFGNGTRLTVT.

This clone was seen only once. The chain joins TRBV7-6 to TRBJ1-6; the match to TRBD1 covers 7 bases. V was clipped by 0 bases and J by 7 bases; unmatched bases: 6. CDR1 is SGHVS, CDR2 FNYEAQ, per germline. This CDR3 comprises 16 residues. CDR3 in DNA: TGTGCCAGCAGCTTAGCGGGACAGAAAAGAAATTCACCCCTCCACTTT. Residues: CASSLAGQKRNSPLHF.

About this clone: This likely comes from a read error, as the CDR3 has no conserved phenylalanine or tryptophan at its end. The DNA is left out, because the CDR3 cannot be placed on it with certainty; the CDR3 is given as TCRdb lists it. The chain carries TRBV10-1 and TRBJ1-1. Per the germline V gene, CDR1 is WNHNN and CDR2 is SYGVQD (reference sequence). The CDR3 numbers 10 amino acids, ends counted. CDR3 sequence: CASRSMWVRG.

The CDR3 bases are TGTGCCAGCATGGCAGGGAACACTGAAGCTTTCTTT. Translated, it gives CASMAGNTEAFF. The chain has TRBV12-3 or TRBV12-4 and TRBJ1-1; D is undetermined. The CDR3 is 12 residues long. V was pared by 7 bases and J by 1 base, with 7 bases between.

The chain carries TRBV10-1 and TRBJ2-5, with D maybe TRBD2 (6 bases). CDR3 size: 14 residues. Germline V gene lookup returns CDR1 WNHNN and CDR2 SYGVQD (reference sequence). Trimming took 5 bases from V and 3 from J, leaving 13 bases between them. Here the CDR3 reads CASSPGTSKETQYF. The CDR3 bases are TGCGCCAGCAGTCCCGGGACTTCCAAAGAGACCCAGTACTTC.

The chain couples TRBV6-5 to TRBJ1-1; D possibly corresponds to TRBD1 (5 bases). V shed 4 bases and J shed 1 base, with 10 bases lying between them. In germline, CDR1 is MNHEY, CDR2 SVGAGI. The CDR3 extends over 14 amino acids. CDR3 residues: CASSLEDRNTEAFF. CDR3 nucleotides: TGTGCCAGCAGTTTAGAAGACAGGAACACTGAAGCTTTCTTT.

This rearrangement joins TRBV15 to TRBJ2-2; D may be TRBD1 (6 bases). Germline values: CDR1 LNHNV, CDR2 YYDKDF (reference sequence). CDR3 length: 15 amino acids. Trimming stripped 4 bases from V and 0 bases from J, with 9 bases between. This CDR3 reads CATSNDRTNTGELFF. The CDR3 DNA reads TGTGCCACCAGCAATGACAGGACGAACACCGGGGAGCTGTTTTTT. Full variable domain (remainder filled in from reference TRBV15 and TRBJ2-2): DAMVIQNPRYQVTQFGKPVTLSCSQTLNHNVMYWYQQKSSQAPKLLFHYYDKDFNNEADTPDNFQSRRPNTSFCFLDIRSPGLGDTAMYLCATSNDRTNTGELFFGEGSRLTVL.

The chain uses TRBV11-3 and TRBJ2-3; D perhaps matches TRBD1 (6 bases). The CDR3 contains 16 residues. In germline, CDR1 is SGHNT, CDR2 YENEEA. Trimming removed 0 bases at V and 1 base at J, with 11 bases between. The CDR3 sequence: CASSLDLGGRTDTQYF. DNA for the CDR3: TGTGCCAGCAGCTTAGATCTTGGGGGCCGCACAGATACGCAGTATTTT.

The rearrangement uses TRBV19 and TRBJ1-5; no firm D call. Between the trimmed V and J ends, which lost 5 bases and 3 bases, there was a span of 8 bases. From germline, CDR1 is LNHDA and CDR2 SQIVND (reference sequence). This CDR3 has 13 residues. CDR3 coding DNA: TGTGCCAGTAGTCCCAGACACAATCAGCCCCAGCATTTT. Translation gives CASSPRHNQPQHF.

The genes are TRBV2 and TRBJ2-7; D is possibly TRBD2 (6 bases). Trimming shortened V by 5 bases and J by 3 bases, and 14 bases separated the two germline ends. Germline V CDR1 and CDR2: SNHLY, FYNNEI. The CDR3 is 14 amino acids. In nucleotides, the CDR3 is TGTGCCAGCAGTCGGGACTCACTGTACTACGAGCAGTACTTC. Its translation is CASSRDSLYYEQYF.